This TCR beta chain was profiled in a study of radiation and T cells in renal cell carcinoma. Indicated time point: blood 4 weeks post-SBRT, at nephrectomy. Treatment: 15 Gy SBRT to primary tumor, nephrectomy 4 weeks later. The patient's renal cell carcinoma had clear cell pathology. A remark on this clone: The target antigen is unknown.

The assay was immunoSEQ multiplex PCR, and TCRdb's table has in-frame clones only and misses some. Among 120,000 to 150,000 clones listed, less than 90% were seen once. Regarding the study as a whole: In blood, top tumor clones expanded by 2 weeks, shrinking by 4.

There are 15 residues in the CDR3. The trim removed 1 base at V and 5 bases at J, leaving 5 bases unmatched. Germline V gives CDR1 SEHNR, CDR2 FQNEAQ (reference sequence). The chain joins TRBV7-9 to TRBJ1-1; 9 nucleotides align to TRBD1. The input for sequencing was blood, taken from a patient whose treatment included radiotherapy and nephrectomy. This receptor was identified in a woman in her fifties or sixties with renal cell carcinoma. As DNA, the CDR3 is TGTGCCAGCAGCTTAGGGACAGGGGTAAGGACTGAAGCTTTCTTT. Its protein is CASSLGTGVRTEAFF.